This note documents a single TCR beta chain sequence. The antigen is unknown. The CDR3 runs to 15 residues. V was pared by 0 bases and J by 5 bases, with 13 bases between. Germline-derived CDR1 and CDR2 are ENHRY and SYGVKD. Antigen-specific CD4+ T cells expanded by the ViraFEST assay with viral peptide pools were then sequenced. Upon completion of about ten days in culture, CD4+ T cells were isolated. Participants were vaccinated with two doses of either the BNT162b2 or mRNA-1273 vaccine. People in the vaccine group had not been infected with SARS-CoV-2 before, and their nucleocapsid antibodies were negative. Around 2.1 million PBMC per well were cultured with 9 to 10 IU/ml IL-2 and about 10 ug/ml peptides. This record belongs to a study of vaccination effects on CD4 cells after COVID-19. In the study overall: Post-vaccine specimens arrived a median 72 days past the second dose. Broader study findings: Sampling in the study covered few convalescent patients and included no early post-infection timepoints.

Clones were read by immunoSEQ multiplex PCR, and TCRdb kept only the in-frame ones, dropping some. The table shows tens of thousands of clones, with more than 70% occurring only once. Sequenced here: CD4+ T cells from PBMCs cultured with HCoV-229E spike peptides, sampled after COVID-19 vaccination. The chain links TRBV10-3 to TRBJ2-5; D is perhaps TRBD1 (5 bases). The TCR originated in a human donor who received a COVID-19 vaccine. The CDR3 region is CAISESSGLLETQYF. The CDR3 nucleotides read TGTGCCATCAGTGAGTCGTCAGGGTTGTTGGAGACCCAGTACTTC.